Presented here are 20 T cell receptor beta chains from one specimen sequenced in a study of T cells in Graves' hyperthyroidism and ophthalmopathy. What was amplified from RNA transcripts were TCR beta CDR3 regions. Primed by the HTBI set, a first-round RT-PCR was run on the TCR CDR3. From the multiplex PCR reads, TCRdb called clonotypes with MiXCR, one entry per CDR3 protein. Of about 700,000 distinct CDR3 sequences listed, around 15% were seen once; the top ten hold around 9.6%. Sequencing used blood. All receptors derive from a woman younger than 35 with Graves' hyperthyroidism.

This clonotype was detected ten times or more. This rearrangement joins TRBV28 to TRBJ2-1; no clear D. Germline V gene lookup returns CDR1 MDHEN and CDR2 SYDVKM. V was pared by 4 bases and J by 7 bases, with 17 bases between. CDR3 length: 15 residues. CDR3 in amino acids: CASSSRKSVGNEQFF. CDR3 nucleotides: TGTGCCAGCAGTTCAAGAAAGTCAGTGGGGAATGAGCAGTTCTTC.

This sequence joins TRBV6-1 and TRBJ2-1, with unresolved D. CDR1 is MNHNS, CDR2 SASEGT, per germline. V was clipped by 4 bases and J by 7 bases, with 20 bases between them. The CDR3 totals 16 residues. CDR3 loop: CASSGNTPLRANEQFF. The CDR3 coding sequence is TGTGCCAGCAGTGGCAATACCCCCCTTCGAGCGAATGAGCAGTTCTTC.

This clonotype showed up many times. The V and J genes are TRBV20-1 and TRBJ2-7; 12 nucleotides agree with TRBD2. The germline gives CDR1 DFQATT, CDR2 SNEGSKA (reference sequence). With V trimmed by 6 bases and J by 2 bases, 5 bases remained unmatched. This CDR3 contains 14 residues. The CDR3 DNA is TGCAGTGCGCGCCGACTAGCGGGAGCCTACGAGCAGTACTTC. Translation gives CSARRLAGAYEQYF.

This clonotype was counted a few times. This sequence joins TRBV12-3 or TRBV12-4 and TRBJ2-3; perhaps TRBD1 as D (6 bases). This CDR3 contains 15 residues. Trimming removed 5 bases from V and 0 bases from J, with 12 bases in between. CDR3 sequence: CASSRTATSTDTQYF. In DNA, the CDR3 is TGTGCCAGCAGTCGGACAGCAACTAGCACAGATACGCAGTATTTT.

At least ten counts were recorded for this clonotype. The rearrangement uses TRBV6-2 or TRBV6-3 and TRBJ2-7; D is possibly TRBD1 (5 bases). Germline V lookup: CDR1 MNHEY, CDR2 SVGEGT. Trimming left V 5 bases short and J 5 bases short, with 28 bases between. The CDR3 spans 18 residues. CDR3 in DNA: TGTGCCAGCAGTCTACCCCTGAGAGGCAGCCCAACAGGTAACGAGCAGTACTTC. Its protein is CASSLPLRGSPTGNEQYF.

Many counts were recorded for this clonotype. The chain links TRBV18 to TRBJ1-1; no reliable D call. Germline V gene lookup returns CDR1 KGHSH and CDR2 LQKENI. Trimming pared 4 bases from V and 5 bases from J, leaving 5 bases between. The length of the CDR3 is 11 residues. As DNA, the CDR3 is TGTGCCAGCTCACTTACGACTGAAGCTTTCTTT. Protein sequence: CASSLTTEAFF.

V usage is TRBV18 and J usage is TRBJ2-1; D gene uncertain. CDR3 length: 15 residues. The V and J ends lost 0 bases and 7 bases respectively, with 13 bases between them. The germline V gene has CDR1 KGHSH and CDR2 LQKENI. The CDR3 reads CASSPPVLVWNEQFF. The CDR3 DNA reads as TGTGCCAGCTCACCACCGGTGCTAGTTTGGAATGAGCAGTTCTTC.

This clonotype was seen many times. The genes are TRBV15 and TRBJ1-5; D is ambiguous. CDR1 and CDR2 from the germline V gene are LNHNV and YYDKDF (reference sequence). The CDR3 sequence is 13 residues long. Trimming left V 0 bases short and J 6 bases short, with 6 bases between. The CDR3 region is CATSRDPTQPQHF. The CDR3, as DNA: TGTGCCACCAGCAGAGATCCCACTCAGCCCCAGCATTTT.

For this clonotype: A much larger clone lies one base from this, so it may be a read error. This sequence joins TRBV7-2 and TRBJ2-7; D possibly corresponds to TRBD1 (7 bases). This CDR3 comprises 13 residues. Germline values: CDR1 SGHTA, CDR2 FQGNSA. CDR3 protein: CAGSLPPGGEQYF. CDR3 in DNA: TGTGCCGGCAGCTTACCCCCAGGGGGGGAGCAGTACTTC.

This clonotype was seen more than once but under ten times. This chain joins TRBV11-1 and TRBJ2-2; 7 bases align to TRBD2. The CDR3 contains 16 residues. V shed 7 bases, J shed 1 base, and the junction held 9 bases outside the gene matches. The V gene's germline CDR1 is SGHAT and CDR2 FQDESV (reference sequence). The CDR3 loop reads CASTFGGGGNTGELFF. CDR3 DNA: TGTGCCAGCACCTTCGGTGGGGGGGGGAACACCGGGGAGCTGTTTTTT.

This clonotype was observed at least ten times. The junction differs from germline at one of its ends, possibly a read error. The chain recombines TRBV28 with TRBJ2-7; no clear D. Germline CDR1 MDHEN, CDR2 SYDVKM. CDR3 length equals 12 residues. The CDR3 DNA follows: TGCGCCAGCAGCTTTGGCGACTACGAGCAGTACTTC. Amino acids: CASSFGDYEQYF.

The genes are TRBV4-3 and TRBJ2-1; 9 bases are shared with TRBD2. The CDR3 runs to 17 residues. Germline CDR1 and CDR2: LGHNA and YSLEER. With 3 bases clipped from V and 0 bases from J, the junction kept 6 bases outside the gene matches. CDR3 sequence reads: CASSQRLAGVSYNEQFF. The CDR3 DNA is TGCGCCAGCAGCCAGAGATTAGCGGGAGTCTCCTACAATGAGCAGTTCTTC.

This clonotype was detected many times. The chain is built from TRBV7-9 and TRBJ2-1, with unresolved D. V lost 1 base and J lost 6, with 10 bases in between. This CDR3 spans 14 amino acids. Germline V gene sequence: CDR1 SEHNR, CDR2 FQNEAQ (reference sequence). The CDR3, as DNA: TGTGCCAGCAGCTTAGGCGCAGAGCCCAATGAGCAGTTCTTC. Translation: CASSLGAEPNEQFF.

At least ten counts were recorded for this clonotype. CDR3 sequence reads: CASSRTGGILSYDTEAFF. The CDR3 DNA is TGCGCCAGCAGCCGGACCGGCGGGATCCTTAGCTATGACACTGAAGCTTTCTTT. V gene TRBV4-1 combines with J gene TRBJ1-1, with no clear D. Trimming removed 4 bases from V and 3 bases from J, with 24 bases in between. Germline-derived CDR1 and CDR2 are MGHRA and YSYEKL. CDR3 length: 18 residues.

This clonotype was counted many times. An end of the junction differs from the germline gene, which may be a read error. This rearrangement joins TRBV28 to TRBJ2-7; tentatively, D is TRBD2 (5 bases). This CDR3 is built from 14 residues. CDR1 is MDHEN and CDR2 is SYDVKM in the germline V gene. CDR3 nucleotides: TGTGCCAGCAGTTTTACCCGGAGGTCCTCCGAGCAGTACTTC. Translated: CASSFTRRSSEQYF.

A remark on this clonotype: A single base separates this from a much larger clone, so it may be a read error. J is TRBJ1-2 and V is TRBV11-2, with D hard to call. The CDR3 is made up of 14 amino acids. Germline CDR1 is SGHAT and CDR2 is FQNNGV. The CDR3 is CAGSSRRTPNGYTF. The CDR3 bases are TGTGCCGGCAGCTCCCGCAGGACTCCCAATGGCTACACCTTC.

This clonotype was seen a handful of times. The J gene is TRBJ2-5, the V gene TRBV3-1, with TRBD2 matching over 10 bases. The V segment lost 0 bases and the J segment 5 bases; nucleotides outside the gene matches: 24. The CDR3 extends over 22 amino acids. CDR1 and CDR2 from the germline V gene are LGHDT and YNNKEL (reference sequence). CDR3 loop: CASSQDLKLRLAGDESRETQYF. Written as DNA, the CDR3 is TGTGCCAGCAGCCAAGATTTAAAACTTAGGCTAGCGGGAGATGAGTCTAGGGAGACCCAGTACTTC.

V gene TRBV11-2 combines with J gene TRBJ2-7; TRBD1 aligns across 7 bases. The V and J ends lost 6 bases and 3 bases, in that order; junction bases with no gene match: 17. There are 17 residues in the CDR3. Germline CDR1 SGHAT, CDR2 FQNNGV. CDR3: CASSSQTGTILRYEQYF. In DNA, the CDR3 is TGTGCCAGCAGTAGCCAGACAGGGACAATCCTACGCTACGAGCAGTACTTC.

J is TRBJ2-7 and V is TRBV5-1, with D tentatively TRBD1 (6 bases). The germline V and J ends were trimmed by 4 bases and 3 bases, with 11 bases remaining between them. CDR1 and CDR2 from the germline V gene are SGHRS and YFSETQ. The CDR3 loop spans 13 amino acids. The CDR3 spells CASSPQTGYEQYF. The CDR3 DNA reads TGCGCCAGCAGCCCACAGACAGGCTACGAGCAGTACTTC.

This chain joins TRBV5-6 and TRBJ2-4; weak D call: TRBD2 (6 bases). This CDR3 is built from 24 residues. V was trimmed by 2 bases and J by 1 base, leaving 37 bases between them. Germline-derived CDR1 and CDR2 are SGHDT and YYEEEE. Written as DNA, the CDR3 is TGTGCCAGCAGCTTAAAGCAGTGGGGGGACCGGCCAGTTTTCGGCTATGAGGCCAAAAACATTCAGTACTTC. Encoded protein: CASSLKQWGDRPVFGYEAKNIQYF.